Listed here is a single T cell receptor (beta chain). Its antigen is still unknown. This entry is derived from a study of blood T cells in healthy people across ages. For the second PCR, which ran for about 6 to 12 cycles, a sample-barcoded 5' primer and a J-beta primer mix were used. One entry per CDR3 protein, called by TCRdb with MiXCR from the 5' RACE reads. In the table there are hundreds of thousands of distinct CDR3 sequences, around 49% of which are singletons. Germline V gene data show CDR1 as SNHLY and CDR2 as FYNNEI. The V end lost 4 bases, the J end lost 3 bases, and 9 bases lay between the germline ends. The CDR3 sequence is 13 residues long. Regarding the study as a whole: PBMCs went unsorted, and a conclusive naive versus antigen-experienced comparison was therefore prevented. Nothing was known about donor CMV status, and this possibly confounded expanded clonotype changes.

This clonotype was sampled from an older woman in good health. Material for sequencing was blood. The J gene is TRBJ1-1, the V gene TRBV2; the D gene is possibly TRBD1 (5 bases). The chain's CDR3 is CASSGQGDTEAFF. The CDR3, as DNA: TGTGCCAGCAGTGGGCAGGGTGACACTGAAGCTTTCTTT.